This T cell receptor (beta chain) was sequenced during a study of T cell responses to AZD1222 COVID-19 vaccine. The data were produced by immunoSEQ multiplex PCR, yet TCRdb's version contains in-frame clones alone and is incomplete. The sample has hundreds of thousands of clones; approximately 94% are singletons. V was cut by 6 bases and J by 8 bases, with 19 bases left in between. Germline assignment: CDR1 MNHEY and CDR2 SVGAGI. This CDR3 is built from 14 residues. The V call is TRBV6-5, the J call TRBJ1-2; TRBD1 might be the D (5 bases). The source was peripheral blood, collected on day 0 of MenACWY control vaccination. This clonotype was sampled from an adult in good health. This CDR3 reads CASRPESLRGGYTF. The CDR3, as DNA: TGTGCCAGCAGGCCCGAATCCCTCCGGGGCGGCTACACCTTC.